These 24 T cell receptor beta chains were all obtained from the same sample, sequenced in a study of cytomegalovirus exposure and HLA in healthy donors (dated by TCRdb to about 2017). Libraries were made using the immunoSEQ multiplex PCR assay. The multiplex PCR relied on a mix of 60 forward primers for TCR Vbeta segments and 13 reverse primers for TCR Jbeta segments. TCRdb retrieved this table from immuneACCESS and kept in-frame rearrangements only. Not all clones are present; in checked studies, unresolved V genes account for under half, and no reason is known for the remainder. The sample table lists about 160,000 clones, roughly 87% of them with a count of one. The ten largest make up roughly 1.6% of the sample. Material for sequencing was PBMCs. These receptor sequences come from a girl aged 10-17 years in good health and CMV-seropositive.

V and J are TRBV9 and TRBJ1-2, with a tentative D call TRBD1 (6 bases). The ends were cut back, 0 bases at V and 4 bases at J, with 10 bases in the middle. The V gene's germline CDR1 is SGDLS and CDR2 YYNGEE. This CDR3 has 14 amino acids. CDR3 bases: TGTGCCAGCAGCGTAGATCAAGGGGGCTATGGCTACACCTTC. It specifies CASSVDQGGYGYTF.

The chain recombines TRBV18 with TRBJ1-4, with 7 bases that match TRBD1. The V gene's germline CDR1 is KGHSH and CDR2 LQKENI. V lost 6 bases to trimming and J lost 4 bases; unmatched junction nucleotides: 5. The length of the CDR3 is 14 residues. The CDR3 nucleotides read TGTGCCAGCTCTAACCGGGACAGTAATGAAAAACTGTTTTTT. It codes for CASSNRDSNEKLFF.

This sequence joins TRBV7-9 and TRBJ1-1; D unresolved. The CDR3 has 14 residues. V was shortened by 2 bases and J by 3 bases, with 10 bases between the two germline ends. Per germline, CDR1 SEHNR and CDR2 FQNEAQ (reference sequence). CDR3 coding DNA: TGTGCCAGCAGCTTATCCAGGTGGGACACTGAAGCTTTCTTT. Translation gives CASSLSRWDTEAFF.

There are a few counts of this clone. This chain connects TRBV2 to TRBJ2-3, with D possibly TRBD2 on 5 matching bases. CDR3 length: 14 residues. CDR1 and CDR2 (germline): SNHLY, FYNNEI. The V end lost 8 bases, the J end lost 4 bases, and 16 bases lay between the germline ends. CDR3 residues: CASGSGMDADTQYF. CDR3 nucleotides: TGTGCCAGCGGGAGTGGGATGGATGCAGATACGCAGTATTTT.

This sequence joins TRBV11-2 and TRBJ2-1, with TRBD2 identical over 9 bases. Germline CDR1 reads SGHAT; CDR2 reads FQNNGV. This CDR3 is 18 amino acids long. Unmatched junction bases numbered 12, after V lost 5 bases and J lost 1 base. CDR3 DNA sequence: TGTGCCAGCAGCCCCCCTATAGCGGGAGCGGTTTCCTACAATGAGCAGTTCTTC. It translates to CASSPPIAGAVSYNEQFF.

In DNA, the CDR3 is TGTGCCAGTAGTATTGGGACAGGGTTTATCTACGAGCAGTACTTC. Translation gives CASSIGTGFIYEQYF. V is TRBV19 and J is TRBJ2-7, with 9 bases fitting TRBD1. CDR3 size: 15 residues. CDR1 and CDR2 from the germline V gene are LNHDA and SQIVND (reference sequence). Trimming at V came to 3 bases and at J to 3 bases, leaving 6 bases not matched to a gene.

V usage is TRBV28 and J usage is TRBJ2-7; tentatively, D is TRBD1 (6 bases). The CDR3 loop spans 13 amino acids. The germline V and J ends were trimmed by 4 bases and 4 bases, with 11 bases remaining between them. CDR1 and CDR2 (germline): MDHEN, SYDVKM. For the CDR3, the DNA is TGTGCCAGCAGTTCCCTAGGGGGATACGAGCAGTACTTC. Protein: CASSSLGGYEQYF.

This rearrangement joins TRBV27 to TRBJ1-2, with D perhaps TRBD1 (5 bases). V lost 2 bases and J lost 5, with 9 bases in between. This CDR3 has 13 residues. The V gene's germline CDR1 is MNHEY and CDR2 SMNVEV (reference sequence). CDR3 residues: CASSLGRAYGYTF. The CDR3 DNA is TGTGCCAGCAGTTTAGGCAGGGCTTATGGCTACACCTTC.

The gene calls are TRBV4-3 and TRBJ2-4, with a tentative D call TRBD2 (6 bases). Germline CDR1 reads LGHNA; CDR2 reads YSLEER. This CDR3 contains 15 residues. Trimming removed 1 base at V and 8 bases at J, with 15 bases between. CDR3 coding DNA: TGCGCCAGCAGCCAAGCCCTCCTGACTAGTTACATTCAGTACTTC. Amino acid sequence: CASSQALLTSYIQYF.

This rearrangement joins TRBV5-1 to TRBJ1-5; D may be TRBD1 (5 bases). With 2 bases removed from V and 2 bases from J, the gap between germline ends came to 17 bases. This CDR3 is built from 17 residues. The V gene's germline CDR1 is SGHRS and CDR2 YFSETQ. CDR3 sequence reads: CASSLETRVPRNQPQHF. In nucleotides, the CDR3 is TGCGCCAGCAGCTTAGAAACCAGGGTCCCGCGCAATCAGCCCCAGCATTTT.

The chain links TRBV2 to TRBJ2-3; 11 bases are a match to TRBD2. CDR3 length: 16 amino acids. J lost 5 bases, V lost 4 bases, and 8 bases had no gene match. Germline lookup yields CDR1 SNHLY and CDR2 FYNNEI. CDR3 protein: CASSGQTSGIGDTQYF. DNA of the CDR3: TGTGCCAGCAGTGGACAGACTAGCGGGATAGGAGATACGCAGTATTTT.

V is TRBV19 and J is TRBJ1-5; weak D call: TRBD1 (6 bases). With 7 bases removed from V and 2 bases from J, the gap between germline ends came to 24 bases. Germline CDR1 reads LNHDA; CDR2 reads SQIVND (reference sequence). The length of the CDR3 is 18 residues. In DNA, the CDR3 is TGTGCCAGTACCGGGGGGTACAGGGTAGCGTCAGGCAATCAGCCCCAGCATTTT. This codes for CASTGGYRVASGNQPQHF.

The gene calls are TRBV13 and TRBJ1-4; a weak D match, TRBD1 (6 bases). The CDR3 has 16 residues. Deletions cut 5 bases from V and 4 bases from J, with 17 bases between. Germline V gives CDR1 PRHDT, CDR2 FYEKMQ (reference sequence). CDR3 in DNA: TGTGCCAGCAGCCCGCCCCGATCAGGGGTTAATGAAAAACTGTTTTTT. Translating gives CASSPPRSGVNEKLFF.

This clone was observed a few times. CDR3 sequence: CASSPGLAGGHEQFF. The CDR3 DNA follows: TGTGCCAGCAGTCCGGGACTAGCGGGGGGGCATGAGCAGTTCTTC. This chain connects TRBV27 to TRBJ2-1; 16 nucleotides line up with TRBD2. Per germline, CDR1 MNHEY and CDR2 SMNVEV (reference sequence). Trimming at V came to 5 bases and at J to 8 bases, leaving 3 bases not matched to a gene. This CDR3 comprises 15 residues.

This sequence joins TRBV2 and TRBJ1-4, with D hard to call. Deletions cut 9 bases from V and 8 bases from J, with 16 bases between. Germline values: CDR1 SNHLY, CDR2 FYNNEI. The CDR3 runs to 13 residues. CDR3 in amino acids: CASLDITPEKLFF. The CDR3 DNA sequence: TGTGCCAGTCTCGACATTACCCCCGAAAAACTGTTTTTT. The full variable domain, in which reference TRBV2 and TRBJ1-4 provide the parts outside the CDR3, is EPEVTQTPSHQVTQMGQEVILRCVPISNHLYFYWYRQILGQKVEFLVSFYNNEISEKSEIFDDQFSVERPDGSNFTLKIRSTKLEDSAMYFCASLDITPEKLFFGSGTQLSVL.

This clone was seen a handful of times. This chain connects TRBV20-1 to TRBJ2-7; D is ambiguous. The germline gives CDR1 DFQATT, CDR2 SNEGSKA (reference sequence). The CDR3 runs to 11 residues. The V end lost 3 bases, the J end lost 6 bases, and 9 bases lay between the germline ends. The CDR3 loop is CSARTLAEQYF. The DNA for the CDR3 is TGCAGTGCTAGGACCTTAGCCGAGCAGTACTTC.

The chain joins TRBV7-8 to TRBJ2-5; possibly TRBD2 for D (6 bases). The last part of the DNA fits TRBJ2-7 better; the J call may be wrong. This CDR3 has 14 amino acids. In germline, CDR1 is SGHVS, CDR2 FQNEAQ. CDR3 sequence reads: CASGVLGLAYEQYF. For the CDR3, the DNA is TGTGCCAGCGGCGTTCTGGGACTGGCCTACGAGCAGTACTTC.

This chain joins TRBV28 and TRBJ1-1; D possibly corresponds to TRBD1 (5 bases). The V and J ends lost 6 bases and 3 bases respectively, with 20 bases between them. Germline CDR1 and CDR2: MDHEN and SYDVKM. The CDR3 covers 16 residues. The DNA for the CDR3 is TGTGCCAGCAGCCCTCTGATGTGGGAGGGGCACACTGAAGCTTTCTTT. The encoded protein is CASSPLMWEGHTEAFF.

V gene TRBV10-2 combines with J gene TRBJ1-2, with D possibly matching TRBD1 (5 bases). This CDR3 has 15 amino acids. The V end lost 7 bases, the J end lost 0 bases, and 15 bases lay between the germline ends. Looked up from germline, CDR1 is WSHSY and CDR2 is SAAADI. Written as DNA, the CDR3 is TGCGCCAGCAACCCACAGGTCCTACCTAACTATGGCTACACCTTC. Residues: CASNPQVLPNYGYTF.

The rearrangement links TRBV27 to TRBJ1-2, with 7 nucleotides matching TRBD1. The CDR3 length is 14 residues. V lost 2 bases, J lost 2 bases, and 2 bases stayed unmatched. Germline loops: CDR1 MNHEY, CDR2 SMNVEV (reference sequence). The CDR3 is CASSLIGGNYGYTF. CDR3 in DNA: TGTGCCAGCAGTTTAATAGGGGGCAACTATGGCTACACCTTC.

This chain joins TRBV18 and TRBJ1-5, with D hard to call. CDR3 length: 13 residues. V lost 3 bases, J lost 5 bases, and 8 bases lay in between. Germline CDR1 is KGHSH and CDR2 is LQKENI. The CDR3 nucleotides read TGTGCCAGCTCACCGGGCGGGGATCAGCCCCAGCATTTT. It specifies CASSPGGDQPQHF. Full variable domain (missing parts from reference TRBV18 and TRBJ1-5): NAGVMQNPRHLVRRRGQEARLRCSPMKGHSHVYWYRQLPEEGLKFMVYLQKENIIDESGMPKERFSAEFPKEGPSILRIQQVVRGDSAAYFCASSPGGDQPQHFGDGTRLSIL.

This chain joins TRBV7-9 and TRBJ2-5, with D possibly matching TRBD2 (5 bases). This CDR3 spans 18 amino acids. Trimming stripped 4 bases from V and 5 bases from J, with 26 bases between. Germline V gene sequence: CDR1 SEHNR, CDR2 FQNEAQ (reference sequence). The chain's CDR3 is CASSSTPPWTSSAETQYF. DNA of the CDR3: TGTGCCAGCAGCTCGACGCCTCCTTGGACTTCCTCGGCGGAGACCCAGTACTTC. Using reference TRBV7-9 and TRBJ2-5 for the parts outside the CDR3, the full variable domain is DTGVSQNPRHKITKRGQNVTFRCDPISEHNRLYWYRQTLGQGPEFLTYFQNEAQLEKSRLLSDRFSAERPKGSFSTLEIQRTEQGDSAMYLCASSSTPPWTSSAETQYFGPGTRLLVL.

V and J are TRBV6-6 and TRBJ2-7, with TRBD1 identical over 9 bases. The trim removed 5 bases at V and 3 bases at J, leaving 5 bases unmatched. The CDR3 has 14 residues. Germline V lookup: CDR1 MNHNY, CDR2 SVGAGI (reference sequence). The chain's CDR3 is CASSPRDRDYEQYF. The CDR3 coding sequence is TGTGCCAGCAGTCCCCGGGACAGGGACTACGAGCAGTACTTC.

The chain combines TRBV10-1 with TRBJ2-7; TRBD1 is a possible D gene (6 bases). The CDR3 is 13 amino acids. The V gene's germline CDR1 is WNHNN and CDR2 SYGVQD (reference sequence). Trimming cost V 8 bases and J 3 bases, with 14 bases left between them. The CDR3 is CASQGHLGYEQYF. The CDR3 DNA follows: TGCGCCAGCCAGGGACACCTAGGCTACGAGCAGTACTTC.